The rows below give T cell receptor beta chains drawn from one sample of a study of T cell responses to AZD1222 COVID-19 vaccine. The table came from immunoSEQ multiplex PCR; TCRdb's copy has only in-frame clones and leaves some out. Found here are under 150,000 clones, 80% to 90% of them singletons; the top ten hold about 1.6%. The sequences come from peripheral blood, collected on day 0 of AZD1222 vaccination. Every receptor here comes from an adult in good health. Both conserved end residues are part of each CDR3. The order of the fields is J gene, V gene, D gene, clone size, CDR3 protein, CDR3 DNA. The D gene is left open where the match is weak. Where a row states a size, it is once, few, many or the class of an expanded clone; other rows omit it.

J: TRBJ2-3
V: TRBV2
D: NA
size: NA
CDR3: CASNGGRTSTDTQYF
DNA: TGTGCCAGCAATGGAGGGAGAACTAGCACAGATACGCAGTATTTT

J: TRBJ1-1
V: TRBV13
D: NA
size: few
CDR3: CASSLKGTLSPEAFF
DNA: TGTGCCAGCAGCTTAAAGGGGACACTGAGCCCTGAAGCTTTCTTT

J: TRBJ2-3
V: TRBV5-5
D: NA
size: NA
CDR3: CASSIGAARTGDTDTQYF
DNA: TGTGCCAGCAGCATTGGGGCGGCAAGGACGGGGGACACAGATACGCAGTATTTT

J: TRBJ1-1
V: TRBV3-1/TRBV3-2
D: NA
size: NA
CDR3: CASSHSTGGTEAFF
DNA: TGTGCCAGCAGCCATAGTACGGGAGGCACTGAAGCTTTCTTT

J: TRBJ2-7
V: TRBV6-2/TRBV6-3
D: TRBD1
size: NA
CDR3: CASSYLGTGDYEQYF
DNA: TGTGCCAGCAGTTACCTCGGGACAGGGGATTACGAGCAGTACTTC

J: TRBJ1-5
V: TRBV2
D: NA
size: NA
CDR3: CASSRQGTKNQPQHF
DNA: TGTGCCAGCAGTCGACAAGGCACGAAAAATCAGCCCCAGCATTTT

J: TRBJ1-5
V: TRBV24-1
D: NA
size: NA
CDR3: CATGTTNNQPQHF
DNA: TGTGCCACCGGGACAACGAACAATCAGCCCCAGCATTTT

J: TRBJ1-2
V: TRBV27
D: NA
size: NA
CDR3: CASSWQAGSHGYTF
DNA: TGTGCCAGCAGTTGGCAGGCAGGGTCTCATGGCTACACCTTC

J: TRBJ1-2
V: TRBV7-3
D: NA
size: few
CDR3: CASSLRNAGYTF
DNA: TGTGCCAGCAGCTTAAGGAATGCTGGCTACACCTTC

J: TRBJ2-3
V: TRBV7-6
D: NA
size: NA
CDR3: CARGGDSSVWRAGTDTQYF
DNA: TGTGCCAGGGGGGGGGACAGCTCTGTGTGGCGAGCTGGCACAGATACGCAGTATTTT

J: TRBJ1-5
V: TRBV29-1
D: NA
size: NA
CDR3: CSVRGMDNQPQHF
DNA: TGCAGCGTTCGGGGGATGGACAATCAGCCCCAGCATTTT

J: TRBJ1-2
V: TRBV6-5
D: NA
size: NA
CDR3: CASSYAQGRNYGYTF
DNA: TGTGCCAGCAGTTACGCACAGGGACGTAACTATGGCTACACCTTC

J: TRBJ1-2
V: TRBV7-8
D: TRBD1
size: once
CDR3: CASSLGQGGGYTF
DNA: TGTGCCAGCAGCTTAGGACAGGGTGGAGGCTACACCTTC